This TCR beta chain comes out of a study of beta chain features in type 1 diabetes. Study-level results: Shortening of TCRB CDR3s, moderate but significant, appeared in all four CD4+ subsets of Type 1 diabetes patients. HLA effects on TCRB rearrangement stayed unresolved here.

With regard to this clone: Its antigen remains unidentified.

Stem cell-like memory, regulatory, central memory and naive CD4+ cells were sorted via CD45RO/CCR7/CD25/CD127/CD95/CD27. Reverse transcribing all isolated RNA meant expressed TCRB transcripts were sequenced. Using immunoSEQ multiplex PCR, the repertoire was profiled, and TCRdb retains in-frame clones only, with some absent. The data show hundreds of thousands of clones, with 11% to 15% seen just once and around 0.04% held by the top ten. The sample taken for sequencing was naive CD4+ T cells from blood. The sequence derives from a man aged 18-30 years with type 1 diabetes.

For the CDR3, the DNA is TGCGCCAGCAGCTCCGACGGACCAGGGGGAGAGACCCAGTACTTC. Encoded protein: CASSSDGPGGETQYF. The chain carries TRBV5-1 and TRBJ2-5; TRBD1 matches 7 bases. The CDR3 loop spans 15 amino acids. With 3 bases clipped from V and 4 bases from J, the junction kept 9 bases outside the gene matches. The germline gives CDR1 SGHRS, CDR2 YFSETQ.